These 23 T cell receptor beta chains were sequenced from one sample in a study of blood T cells in healthy people across ages. PCR was performed a second time for roughly 7 to 12 cycles using a sample-barcoded 5' primer and a J-beta primer mix. TCRdb reprocessed the 5' RACE reads via MiXCR and lists one record per CDR3 protein. Among some 900,000 distinct CDR3 sequences, around 26% were seen once, and the ten largest hold around 15%. The sequencing sample was made of blood. These receptors came from an elderly woman in good health.

The chain joins TRBV19 to TRBJ2-2, with D unclear. The CDR3 runs to 14 residues. Per germline, CDR1 LNHDA and CDR2 SQIVND (reference sequence). Deletions cut 1 base from V and 4 bases from J, with 7 bases between. CDR3 amino acids: CASSIGQSTGELFF. The DNA of the CDR3 is TGTGCCAGTAGTATAGGGCAGAGCACCGGGGAGCTGTTTTTT.

The V and J genes are TRBV20-1 and TRBJ1-4; D remains unclear. V was shortened by 0 bases and J by 8 bases, with 19 bases between the two germline ends. This CDR3 region has 16 residues. Germline V gives CDR1 DFQATT, CDR2 SNEGSKA (reference sequence). CDR3 coding DNA: TGCAGTGCTAGAGATGTCGTCGGTTCCCTGGAGGAAAAACTGTTTTTT. Protein: CSARDVVGSLEEKLFF.

In this sample, this clonotype turned up a few times. The chain uses TRBV12-3 or TRBV12-4 and TRBJ1-6, with 9 bases lining up with TRBD1. The CDR3 covers 18 residues. V lost 2 bases to trimming and J lost 0 bases; unmatched junction nucleotides: 5. As DNA, the CDR3 is TGTGCCAGCAGTTTATACGGGACAGGGAGCTCCTATAATTCACCCCTCCACTTT. It encodes CASSLYGTGSSYNSPLHF.

This clonotype was counted many times. V and J are TRBV5-1 and TRBJ2-5; perhaps TRBD1 as D (5 bases). The CDR3 spans 12 residues. Germline CDR1 and CDR2: SGHRS and YFSETQ. V was cut by 5 bases and J by 1 base, with 6 bases left in between. The CDR3 region is CASRTAQETQYF. In DNA, the CDR3 is TGCGCCAGCAGGACAGCCCAAGAGACCCAGTACTTC.

This clonotype was picked up a small number of times. This chain joins TRBV7-9 and TRBJ1-2; D ambiguous. V was shortened by 2 bases and J by 2 bases, with 12 bases between the two germline ends. CDR3 length equals 15 residues. Germline loops: CDR1 SEHNR, CDR2 FQNEAQ (reference sequence). Here the CDR3 DNA reads TGTGCCAGCAGCTTATATATGGACGGGAACTATGGCTACACCTTC. Protein: CASSLYMDGNYGYTF.

This clonotype was observed at least ten times. The genes are TRBV5-1 and TRBJ2-3; 8 positions match TRBD2. This CDR3 is built from 15 residues. V gave up 4 bases and J gave up 10 bases; unmatched junction bases: 14. The V gene's germline CDR1 is SGHRS and CDR2 YFSETQ. Written as DNA, the CDR3 is TGCGCCAGCAGCCCTAAACCGGGACTAGAGGAGGCGCAGTATTTT. It yields the protein CASSPKPGLEEAQYF.

This clonotype occurred once. The junction and the germline gene differ at one end; a read error may be behind it. The rearrangement links TRBV9 to TRBJ1-1; D ambiguous. The CDR3 length is 13 residues. Germline-derived CDR1 and CDR2 are SGDLS and YYNGEE. DNA for the CDR3: TGTGCCAACAGCGGGCAAGGGCGGTTGGAAGCTTTCTTT. Residues: CANSGQGRLEAFF.

V and J are TRBV27 and TRBJ1-1; 9 nucleotides match TRBD1. V was clipped by 5 bases and J by 0 bases; unmatched bases: 7. Looked up from germline, CDR1 is MNHEY and CDR2 is SMNVEV (reference sequence). The CDR3 is 16 amino acids. CDR3 sequence (DNA): TGTGCCAGCAGTACCCGGACAGGGGTTATGAACACTGAAGCTTTCTTT. Its translation: CASSTRTGVMNTEAFF.

Worth noting for this clonotype: It may be a read error: a sequence one base away is much more abundant. This rearrangement joins TRBV7-2 to TRBJ1-5; D gene ambiguous. Germline CDR1 reads SGHTA; CDR2 reads FQGNSA. The CDR3 contains 15 residues. The CDR3 bases are TGTGCCGGCAGCTTAGGGCAGTATAGCAATCAGCCCCAGCATTTT. Encoded protein: CAGSLGQYSNQPQHF.

The chain links TRBV19 to TRBJ2-5; 9 nucleotides line up with TRBD1. The CDR3 contains 16 residues. V lost 6 bases, J lost 4 bases, and 12 bases stayed unmatched. The V gene's germline CDR1 is LNHDA and CDR2 SQIVND (reference sequence). CDR3 amino acids: CASSRITGGGGETQYF. CDR3 coding DNA: TGTGCCAGTAGCCGGATCACAGGGGGCGGAGGAGAGACCCAGTACTTC.

This clonotype was seen more than once but under ten times. The chain is built from TRBV6-5 and TRBJ1-1; D not certain. Between the trimmed V and J ends, which lost 0 bases and 1 base, there was a span of 12 bases. CDR3 length equals 16 residues. CDR1 is MNHEY, CDR2 SVGAGI, per germline. Written as DNA, the CDR3 is TGTGCCAGCAGTTACTCGTCCGGTTTTGAGAACACTGAAGCTTTCTTT. This gives the protein CASSYSSGFENTEAFF.

V is TRBV11-2 and J is TRBJ2-7, with a tentative D call TRBD2 (6 bases). The germline V gene encodes CDR1 SGHAT and CDR2 FQNNGV. The CDR3 sequence is 13 residues long. V was shortened by 5 bases and J by 6 bases, with 14 bases between the two germline ends. CDR3 DNA sequence: TGTGCCAGCAGCCGCAGGGAGGCCTGCGAGCAGTACTTC. This gives the protein CASSRREACEQYF.

This chain joins TRBV6-2 or TRBV6-3 and TRBJ1-1, with D maybe TRBD1 (5 bases). Between the trimmed V and J ends, which lost 0 bases and 1 base, there was a span of 12 bases. Germline V lookup: CDR1 MNHEY, CDR2 SVGEGT. This CDR3 comprises 16 residues. CDR3 coding DNA: TGTGCCAGCAGTTACTCGGGACTTGTCGGGAACACTGAAGCTTTCTTT. Translated, it gives CASSYSGLVGNTEAFF.

This clonotype has only a few counts. This may be a read error: a much more frequent sequence differs by one nucleotide. The chain is built from TRBV12-3 or TRBV12-4 and TRBJ2-1, with no clear D. The V end was cut by 6 bases, the J end by 12 bases, with 15 bases between. The CDR3 length is 12 residues. The CDR3 sequence: CASRRGDSRQFF. The CDR3 region has the DNA TGTGCCAGCAGGCGTGGGGATAGTAGGCAGTTCTTC.

This rearrangement joins TRBV20-1 to TRBJ2-6, with 12 bases lining up with TRBD1. V was clipped by 2 bases and J by 1 base; unmatched bases: 3. CDR3 length: 17 amino acids. The germline V gene has CDR1 DFQATT and CDR2 SNEGSKA (reference sequence). CDR3 in DNA: TGCAGTGCTAGACGGGACAGGGGGCAATCTGGGGCCAACGTCCTGACTTTC. Translation: CSARRDRGQSGANVLTF.

This clonotype has a count of ten or more. V gene TRBV5-5 combines with J gene TRBJ2-1; 10 bases agree with TRBD1. This CDR3 is 16 amino acids long. The germline gives CDR1 SGHKS, CDR2 YYEKEE (reference sequence). Trimming at V came to 4 bases and at J to 3 bases, leaving 7 bases not matched to a gene. CDR3 DNA sequence: TGTGCCAGCAGCACCCGACAGGGGGCGAACTACAATGAGCAGTTCTTC. Protein product: CASSTRQGANYNEQFF. The variable domain in full, with the rest retrieved from reference TRBV5-5 and TRBJ2-1, is DAGVTQSPTHLIKTRGQQVTLRCSPISGHKSVSWYQQVLGQGPQFIFQYYEKEERGRGNFPDRFSARQFPNYSSELNVNALLLGDSALYLCASSTRQGANYNEQFFGPGTRLTVL.

This chain links TRBV12-3 or TRBV12-4 with TRBJ2-7; 8 bases fit TRBD1. Trimming removed 7 bases from V and 0 bases from J; junction bases left unmatched: 5. This CDR3 comprises 14 residues. The CDR3 DNA is TGTGCCAGCACCTTGACAGGGGCCTCCTACGAGCAGTACTTC. Its protein product is CASTLTGASYEQYF.

The sample holds many counts of this clonotype. The J gene is TRBJ1-1, the V gene TRBV5-1; D not certain. CDR1 SGHRS and CDR2 YFSETQ come from the germline V gene. Between the trimmed V and J ends, which lost 3 bases and 5 bases, there was a span of 11 bases. This CDR3 has 13 residues. The CDR3 coding sequence is TGCGCCAGCAGCTGGGATCGAGGAACTGAAGCTTTCTTT. Translation: CASSWDRGTEAFF.

V gene TRBV9 combines with J gene TRBJ2-1; 7 bases line up with TRBD2. Germline V gene sequence: CDR1 SGDLS, CDR2 YYNGEE. Losses at the gene ends were 0 bases for V and 8 bases for J; bases not matched to a gene: 8. This CDR3 has 15 amino acids. The CDR3 DNA follows: TGTGCCAGCAGCGTAGGCGGGAGTATCTTAGATGAGCAGTTCTTC. It yields the protein CASSVGGSILDEQFF. Filled out from reference TRBV9 and TRBJ2-1, the complete variable domain reads DSGVTQTPKHLITATGQRVTLRCSPRSGDLSVYWYQQSLDQGLQFLIQYYNGEERAKGNILERFSAQQFPDLHSELNLSSLELGDSALYFCASSVGGSILDEQFFGPGTRLTVL.

Many counts were recorded for this clonotype. The chain uses TRBV20-1 and TRBJ2-3, with 8 bases that match TRBD1. CDR3 size: 13 residues. J gave up 1 base and V 6 bases, and 3 bases lay outside the gene matches. CDR1 and CDR2 (germline): DFQATT, SNEGSKA (reference sequence). CDR3 protein: CSAIRGRTDTQYF. The DNA of the CDR3 is TGCAGTGCCATCAGGGGGCGCACAGATACGCAGTATTTT.

The chain carries TRBV29-1 and TRBJ2-5, with TRBD1 identical over 8 bases. The CDR3 covers 13 residues. Per germline, CDR1 SQVTM and CDR2 ANQGSEA. After removal of 5 bases from V and 2 bases from J, the junction contained 4 bases not matched to a gene. CDR3 loop: CSVKQGVQETQYF. For the CDR3, the DNA is TGCAGCGTTAAACAGGGGGTTCAAGAGACCCAGTACTTC. Supplemented by reference TRBV29-1 and TRBJ2-5, the full variable domain reads SAVISQKPSRDICQRGTSLTIQCQVDSQVTMMFWYRQQPGQSLTLIATANQGSEATYESGFVIDKFPISRPNLTFSTLTVSNMSPEDSSIYLCSVKQGVQETQYFGPGTRLLVL.

This clonotype was counted once. One base away lies a much larger clone, so this may be a sequencing read error. V usage is TRBV5-1 and J usage is TRBJ1-1; D gene uncertain. Trimming took off 3 bases at V and 1 base at J, with 10 bases between the two ends. Germline CDR1 reads SGHRS; CDR2 reads YFSETQ. This CDR3 is 14 amino acids long. CDR3 amino acids: CASSWWAENTEAFF. CDR3 DNA: TGCGCCAGCAGCTGGTGGGCAGAGAACACTGAAGCTTTCTTT. Complete variable domain (other parts from reference TRBV5-1 and TRBJ1-1): KAGVTQTPRYLIKTRGQQVTLSCSPISGHRSVSWYQQTPGQGLQFLFEYFSETQRNKGNFPGRFSGRQFSNSRSEMNVSTLELGDSALYLCASSWWAENTEAFFGQGTRLTVV.

This clonotype was seen more than once but under ten times. This chain joins TRBV2 and TRBJ1-1; TRBD1 matches at 10 bases. V trimming: 4 bases; J trimming: 6 bases; junction bases outside the gene matches: 2. Germline lookup yields CDR1 SNHLY and CDR2 FYNNEI. The CDR3 length is 13 residues. In nucleotides, the CDR3 is TGTGCCAGCAGTGGACAGGGGGCTTCTGAAGCTTTCTTT. Translation: CASSGQGASEAFF.